One and the same sample provided the 30 T cell receptor beta chains below, sequenced in a study of regulatory T cells in long-lasting Graves disease. With iRepertoire HTBI primers and Arm-PCR of CDR3 regions, TCR beta libraries were built. TCRdb re-called the multiplex PCR reads through MiXCR, storing one row per CDR3 protein. The repertoire holds a few hundred thousand distinct CDR3 sequences, with over 15% as singletons. Time point in this sample: newly diagnosed GD, antithyroid drugs for less than 3 months. RNA from PBMCs was the source of the TCR library. These data also formed part of another study, on T cells in Graves' hyperthyroidism and ophthalmopathy.

The sample in question was peripheral blood mononuclear cells (PBMCs), obtained at new diagnosis, from a patient treated with antithyroid drugs. Receptor source: a man aged 35 to 55 with Graves disease.

This clonotype has at least ten counts. J is TRBJ1-6 and V is TRBV6-1; the D gene is possibly TRBD1 (6 bases). The CDR3 sequence is 15 residues long. The V end lost 4 bases, the J end lost 9 bases, and 16 bases lay between the germline ends. From germline, CDR1 is MNHNS and CDR2 SASEGT. Here the CDR3 reads CASSAGFTGPSPLHF. For the CDR3, the DNA is TGTGCCAGCAGTGCCGGATTTACAGGGCCTTCACCCCTCCACTTT.

In this sample, this clonotype turned up a few times. The chain combines TRBV6-2 or TRBV6-3 with TRBJ1-2, with 7 nucleotides matching TRBD1. With V trimmed by 7 bases and J by 4 bases, 18 bases remained unmatched. CDR3 length: 17 amino acids. CDR1 is MNHEY and CDR2 is SVGEGT in the germline V gene. CDR3: CASTPAGGTAKLYGYTF. The CDR3 coding sequence is TGTGCCAGCACTCCTGCAGGGGGGACAGCGAAACTCTATGGCTACACCTTC.

Many counts were recorded for this clonotype. This chain joins TRBV12-3 or TRBV12-4 and TRBJ2-7, with D perhaps TRBD1 or TRBD2 (5 bases each). The CDR3 is 13 amino acids. Trimming left V 3 bases short and J 5 bases short, with 11 bases between. The CDR3 spells CASSFRGLNEQYF. CDR3 bases: TGTGCCAGCAGTTTCCGGGGCCTGAACGAGCAGTACTTC.

V gene TRBV10-1 combines with J gene TRBJ1-6; D is unresolved. Per the germline V gene, CDR1 is WNHNN and CDR2 is SYGVQD (reference sequence). The CDR3 totals 13 residues. V was shortened by 3 bases and J by 8 bases, with 8 bases between the two germline ends. The CDR3 protein is CASSERVHSPLHF. DNA of the CDR3: TGCGCCAGCAGTGAACGCGTTCATTCACCCCTCCACTTT.

This clonotype has ten or more counts. The V gene is TRBV20-1, the J gene TRBJ1-1; D might be TRBD1 (6 bases). The CDR3 covers 16 residues. V dropped 7 bases and J dropped 0 bases, with 21 bases sitting between them. Germline CDR1 is DFQATT and CDR2 is SNEGSKA (reference sequence). The CDR3: CSVTWGQAIMNTEAFF. DNA of the CDR3: TGCAGTGTGACGTGGGGGCAAGCTATTATGAACACTGAAGCTTTCTTT.

The sample holds many counts of this clonotype. The rearrangement joins TRBV11-3 to TRBJ2-1; tentatively, D is TRBD2 (7 bases). V lost 5 bases and J 7 bases, leaving 15 bases between the germline ends. CDR1 SGHNT and CDR2 YENEEA come from the germline V gene. The CDR3 spans 14 residues. The CDR3 DNA is TGTGCCAGCAGCCCGACCAGGGGAGGGAATGAGCAGTTCTTC. Its protein product is CASSPTRGGNEQFF.

For the CDR3, the DNA is TGTGCCAGCAGCATTTTCGACAGGGGTGGCGAGACCCAGTACTTC. Its protein product is CASSIFDRGGETQYF. The V and J genes are TRBV5-6 and TRBJ2-5, with 8 bases lining up with TRBD1. CDR3 length equals 15 residues. The V segment lost 4 bases and the J segment 5 bases; nucleotides outside the gene matches: 10. CDR1 and CDR2 (germline): SGHDT, YYEEEE.

This clonotype was counted ten times or more. The chain employs TRBV5-1 and TRBJ2-5; D perhaps matches TRBD1 (5 bases). The CDR3 sequence is 14 residues long. V was pared by 2 bases and J by 3 bases, with 11 bases between. Germline CDR1 reads SGHRS; CDR2 reads YFSETQ. The DNA for the CDR3 is TGCGCCAGCAGCTTTGGGGCCAGTGAAGAGACCCAGTACTTC. Translated: CASSFGASEETQYF.

The V call is TRBV2, the J call TRBJ2-1, with D possibly being TRBD2 (6 bases). The CDR3 spans 13 residues. Between the trimmed V and J ends, which lost 8 bases and 4 bases, there was a span of 12 bases. The germline V gene encodes CDR1 SNHLY and CDR2 FYNNEI. CDR3 in DNA: TGTGCCAGCGAGATGGGACTTTACAATGAGCAGTTCTTC. It is translated as CASEMGLYNEQFF. Complete variable domain (other parts from reference TRBV2 and TRBJ2-1): EPEVTQTPSHQVTQMGQEVILRCVPISNHLYFYWYRQILGQKVEFLVSFYNNEISEKSEIFDDQFSVERPDGSNFTLKIRSTKLEDSAMYFCASEMGLYNEQFFGPGTRLTVL.

The V and J genes are TRBV15 and TRBJ2-7; 7 nucleotides match TRBD1. The length of the CDR3 is 18 residues. V trimming: 0 bases; J trimming: 2 bases; junction bases outside the gene matches: 13. Per germline, CDR1 LNHNV and CDR2 YYDKDF (reference sequence). The CDR3 sequence is CATSRDYPAGGYAYEQYF. The CDR3 DNA reads TGTGCCACCAGCAGAGATTACCCCGCAGGGGGTTATGCCTACGAGCAGTACTTC. Full variable domain (rest looked up from reference TRBV15 and TRBJ2-7): DAMVIQNPRYQVTQFGKPVTLSCSQTLNHNVMYWYQQKSSQAPKLLFHYYDKDFNNEADTPDNFQSRRPNTSFCFLDIRSPGLGDTAMYLCATSRDYPAGGYAYEQYFGPGTRLTVT.

This clonotype was seen repeatedly, ten times or more. The chain has TRBV5-6 and TRBJ2-3; no clear D gene. The CDR3 loop spans 13 amino acids. The germline V gene encodes CDR1 SGHDT and CDR2 YYEEEE. Trimming shortened V by 1 base and J by 8 bases, and 11 bases separated the two germline ends. The DNA for the CDR3 is TGTGCCAGCAGCTTGTCCGAGACGGGTACGCAGTATTTT. It specifies CASSLSETGTQYF.

The table lists this clonotype with many counts. The chain is built from TRBV6-5 and TRBJ1-5; D possibly corresponds to TRBD1 (5 bases). The V end lost 3 bases, the J end lost 3 bases, and 9 bases lay between the germline ends. The CDR3 totals 14 residues. CDR1 MNHEY and CDR2 SVGAGI come from the germline V gene. The DNA for the CDR3 is TGTGCCAGCAGTTATGGGGGGTTCAATCAGCCCCAGCATTTT. Its protein is CASSYGGFNQPQHF.

Ten or more counts support this clonotype. The V and J genes are TRBV11-2 and TRBJ2-2, with 8 bases that match TRBD1. The ends lost 1 base at V and 6 bases at J; junction bases unmatched: 7. Germline values: CDR1 SGHAT, CDR2 FQNNGV. This CDR3 has 16 amino acids. CDR3 nucleotide sequence: TGTGCCAGCAGCTTAGCAGGGGGCGCCTCTGCCGGGGAGCTGTTTTTT. Its translation: CASSLAGGASAGELFF.

This clonotype was picked up many times. The rearrangement uses TRBV20-1 and TRBJ2-3; 9 bases agree with TRBD2. Germline V gene sequence: CDR1 DFQATT, CDR2 SNEGSKA (reference sequence). This CDR3 has 16 amino acids. V lost 0 bases to trimming and J lost 0 bases; unmatched junction nucleotides: 4. The chain's CDR3 is CSAREAGGPSTDTQYF. CDR3 DNA: TGCAGTGCTAGAGAGGCGGGGGGGCCGAGCACAGATACGCAGTATTTT.

This clonotype has only a few counts. The chain uses TRBV6-2 or TRBV6-3 and TRBJ1-1; 7 bases map to TRBD1. Per germline, CDR1 MNHEY and CDR2 SVGEGT. The CDR3 consists of 15 residues. V lost 6 bases and J lost 6; bases outside the gene matches: 13. This chain's CDR3 is CASRKVFDRVAEAFF. The CDR3 DNA reads TGTGCCAGCAGGAAAGTTTTCGACAGGGTCGCTGAAGCTTTCTTT.

Only a few counts were recorded for this clonotype. The CDR3 loop reads CATRQGAGYEQYF. CDR3 bases: TGTGCCACCAGACAGGGGGCAGGGTACGAGCAGTACTTC. The chain employs TRBV24-1 and TRBJ2-7, with TRBD1 matching 9 bases. The CDR3 covers 13 residues. Germline CDR1 reads KGHDR; CDR2 reads SFDVKD. After removal of 7 bases from V and 4 bases from J, the junction contained 4 bases not matched to a gene.

This clonotype has only a few counts. The chain uses TRBV20-1 and TRBJ2-1; 12 nucleotides match TRBD2. CDR1 and CDR2 from the germline V gene are DFQATT and SNEGSKA (reference sequence). This CDR3 is built from 20 residues. V was pared by 0 bases and J by 4 bases, with 16 bases of the junction left unmatched. CDR3 sequence: CSARDPSGGASGGGYNEQFF. CDR3 nucleotides: TGCAGTGCTAGAGATCCCTCAGGGGGAGCTAGCGGGGGGGGGTACAATGAGCAGTTCTTC.

This clonotype was picked up a small number of times. The chain carries TRBV5-4 and TRBJ2-3; 9 bases fit TRBD1. In germline, CDR1 is SGHNT, CDR2 YYREEE (reference sequence). The CDR3 contains 15 residues. The junction had 1 base not matched to a gene; V was cut back by 0 bases and J by 2 bases. The CDR3 nucleotides read TGTGCCAGCAGCTTGGGACAGGGGGTCACAGATACGCAGTATTTT. Residues: CASSLGQGVTDTQYF.

This CDR3 is CASSLALNTGELFF. CDR3 nucleotides: TGCGCCAGCAGCTTGGCGTTGAACACCGGGGAGCTGTTTTTT. The chain employs TRBV5-1 and TRBJ2-2; D remains unclear. Germline lookup yields CDR1 SGHRS and CDR2 YFSETQ. CDR3 length: 14 amino acids. Trimming pared 0 bases from V and 1 base from J, leaving 4 bases between.

This clonotype was counted many times. CDR3 nucleotides: TGTGCCAGCAGTCCGGGACAGTATAGCAATCAGCCCCAGCATTTT. It is translated as CASSPGQYSNQPQHF. The chain employs TRBV12-3 or TRBV12-4 and TRBJ1-5; TRBD1 matches 7 bases. The CDR3 sequence is 15 residues long. The V gene end was trimmed by 5 bases and the J gene end by 0 bases; junction bases not matched to a gene: 4.

This clonotype was seen ten or more times. V usage is TRBV7-8 and J usage is TRBJ1-4, with 12 positions matching TRBD1. The CDR3 loop spans 17 amino acids. Germline trimming cut 5 bases from V and 0 bases from J; bases unmatched to any gene: 4. The germline CDR1 and CDR2 sequences are SGHVS and FQNEAQ. CDR3: CASSQGQGASTNEKLFF. The CDR3 DNA reads as TGTGCCAGCAGCCAGGGACAGGGGGCTTCAACTAATGAAAAACTGTTTTTT.

This clonotype was counted at least ten times. This sequence joins TRBV2 and TRBJ1-2; 9 bases map to TRBD1. Trimming at V came to 3 bases and at J to 7 bases, leaving 3 bases not matched to a gene. Germline values: CDR1 SNHLY, CDR2 FYNNEI. The CDR3 totals 13 residues. The CDR3 region is CASSEGQGGGYTF. CDR3 in DNA: TGTGCCAGCAGTGAGGGACAGGGAGGTGGCTACACCTTC.

About this clonotype itself: A much larger clone sits a single nucleotide away, making a read error possible. The rearrangement links TRBV20-1 to TRBJ1-2; D is possibly TRBD1 (5 bases). V shed 0 bases and J shed 3 bases, with 8 bases lying between them. Germline CDR1 is DFQATT and CDR2 is SNEGSKA (reference sequence). The CDR3 covers 13 residues. The CDR3 DNA follows: TGCAGTGCTAGAGAAGCCAGGGACTATGGCTACACCTTC. This sequence encodes CSAREARDYGYTF.

This chain uses TRBV4-2 with TRBJ2-7; the D is unclear. V was pared by 0 bases and J by 0 bases, with 9 bases between. Germline CDR1 is LGHNA and CDR2 is YNFKEQ. The CDR3 spans 15 residues. The chain's CDR3 is CASSQDGLDSYEQYF. The CDR3 nucleotides are TGTGCCAGCAGCCAAGATGGGCTCGACTCCTACGAGCAGTACTTC.

This clonotype occurred many times. A read error is likely, as this CDR3 ends without the conserved phenylalanine or tryptophan. The V gene is TRBV5-1, the J gene TRBJ1-1; D call uncertain. V lost 4 bases, J lost 1 base, and 14 bases lay in between. CDR3 length equals 15 residues. Per germline, CDR1 SGHRS and CDR2 YFSETQ. The CDR3 loop is CASSGDGAGNTEAFS. CDR3 nucleotides: TGCGCCAGCAGCGGAGACGGAGCGGGGAACACTGAAGCTTTCTCT.

In its sample, this clonotype was seen many times. J is TRBJ2-7 and V is TRBV5-5; 7 bases fit TRBD2. Trimming at V came to 4 bases and at J to 6 bases, leaving 7 bases not matched to a gene. Germline V gene data show CDR1 as SGHKS and CDR2 as YYEKEE (reference sequence). The CDR3 length is 13 residues. The CDR3 here is CASSLPGGVEQYF. Here the CDR3 DNA reads TGTGCCAGCAGCCTCCCGGGAGGAGTCGAGCAGTACTTC.

This clonotype showed up many times. The rearrangement links TRBV11-3 to TRBJ2-3; 9 bases map to TRBD2. The CDR3 covers 14 residues. Germline values: CDR1 SGHNT, CDR2 YENEEA. J lost 4 bases, V lost 1 base, and 0 bases had no gene match. CDR3 amino acids: CASSLGTSADTQYF. CDR3 DNA: TGTGCCAGCAGCTTAGGGACTAGCGCAGATACGCAGTATTTT.

This clonotype came up many times. This rearrangement joins TRBV4-1 to TRBJ1-5, with 7 bases matching TRBD1. Per the germline V gene, CDR1 is MGHRA and CDR2 is YSYEKL. CDR3 size: 16 residues. V lost 1 base and J lost 2; bases outside the gene matches: 5. The CDR3 is CASSQGTGWGNQPQHF. The CDR3 nucleotides read TGCGCCAGCAGCCAAGGGACAGGATGGGGCAATCAGCCCCAGCATTTT.

This clonotype was recorded a few times. The chain combines TRBV6-5 with TRBJ2-2; D gene ambiguous. The germline CDR1 and CDR2 sequences are MNHEY and SVGAGI. V shed 2 bases and J shed 4 bases, with 8 bases lying between them. The CDR3 has 14 amino acids. Written as DNA, the CDR3 is TGTGCCAGCAGTTACGCAAAAGGCACCGGGGAGCTGTTTTTT. Its translation: CASSYAKGTGELFF.

This clonotype has only a few counts. The CDR3: CATKDRVNTDTQYF. For the CDR3, the DNA is TGTGCCACCAAGGACAGGGTAAACACAGATACGCAGTATTTT. This sequence joins TRBV24-1 and TRBJ2-3; 8 bases fit TRBD1. CDR3 length: 14 residues. Germline values: CDR1 KGHDR, CDR2 SFDVKD. The J segment lost 2 bases and the V segment lost 8 bases, leaving 5 bases of the junction unmatched.